Listed here is a single TCR beta chain. Its antigen is currently not known. No base quality values were provided; no much bigger clone lies one nucleotide off. The library was produced with 5' RACE. This sample was sequenced with an Illumina HiSeq 2500. A second PCR of 7 to 11 cycles was run with a J-beta primer mix and a sample-barcoded 5' primer. Each TCR beta cDNA molecule received a unique molecular identifier from a template-switch 5' adaptor carrying 12 random nucleotides. Each sample yielded at least 2.5 million CDR3-containing paired-end reads. First-strand cDNA synthesis was performed from all RNA using the Mint cDNA synthesis kit, with priming by a TRBC-specific oligonucleotide. Following uracil-DNA glycosylase treatment, all cDNA underwent a first 18-cycle PCR with the universal primers M1SS and BC2_uni_R. Per the source publication's procedure: For normalization, 1 million high-quality reads, each with a distinct molecular identifier, were randomly selected from each sample. Instead of being binned into consensus sequences, reads that shared molecular identifiers were thrown out. MiTCR, with a Q25 quality threshold and the strictest error-elimination algorithm, was used for CDR3 identification, clonotype clustering and error correction. A nonparametric unseen species model with Euler transformation was used to estimate a lower bound on total TCR beta diversity. Clones were called with MiXCR by TCRdb after fastp trimmed the public reads at Q25, and only in-frame beta chains were retained. Every CDR3 protein is listed once, alongside the most common genes and DNA of its rows. The V and J calls and clone size are TCRdb's, not the authors'. Recorded for this sample are 720,000 or so distinct CDR3 sequences; around 43% of them occurred a single time. 25% to 35% of the sample is in the top ten clones.

This specimen belongs to a study of blood T cells in healthy people across ages (dated by TCRdb to between 2014 and 2016). Regarding the complete study: Template switching captured roughly one uniquely barcoded TCR beta cDNA molecule per two T cells in model experiments. Using deep sequencing normalized with unique cDNA molecular identifiers, the study measured how TCR beta repertoire diversity changes with age. The donors were split into four age groups: young (average 16 years), middle-aged (about 40), aged (around 67) and long-lived (more than 80). To avoid experimental bias, donors of different ages were randomly spread across the sequencing lanes. Using the same blood draw, the study looked at two additional independent replicas of 1 million unique cDNA reads for two donors, one aged 18 to 30 and the other aged 80 or older.

Broad study findings and their caveats: Observed TCR beta diversity correlated strongly with the percentage of naive T cells measured by flow cytometry. Estimates of total diversity based on one million sequenced T cells were considered lower bounds and underestimates. The CMV infection status of donors was not known, potentially confounding age-related changes in expanded clonotypes. As age increased, observed TCR beta diversity per million T cells dropped in a roughly linear way, and a significant reduction was already evident by age 40. Bulk unsorted PBMC profiling prevented conclusive comparison of naive and antigen-experienced compartments. Compared with the aged group, more naive CD4+ T cells, fewer expanded clones and increased TCR diversity were shown by the long-lived group, suggesting age selection.

Donors were about 36 systemically healthy Caucasian individuals from Russia aged 6 to 90 years. Approximately 11 milliliters of peripheral blood were drawn from each donor into EDTA-treated Vacutainer tubes. Ficoll-Paque density-gradient centrifugation was used to isolate PBMCs, with at least 7 million obtained per sample. Trizol reagent was used to extract total RNA from the PBMCs, yielding at least 5.5 micrograms per sample. For every donor, flow cytometry on a PBMC aliquot measured the percentage of naive CD45RAhigh/CD27high T cells. This sequence originates from a man older than 75 in good health. The sample consisted of blood.

The nucleotide sequence reads as follows: TGTGCCAGCAGTTTATGGGGAGGGGATAATGAAGCTTTCTTT. It translates as CASSLWGGDNEAFF. The chain links TRBV12-3 or TRBV12-4 with TRBJ1-1; a tentative D call is TRBD1 (5 bases match). V is clipped by 2 bases and J by 7 bases, and the sequence between their germline boundaries is 14 bases long. Spanning cysteine to phenylalanine, the CDR3 consists of 14 amino acids. The entry retains the CDR3 DNA only, 42 bases that are in frame from base 1.